The 16 T cell receptor beta chains given below trace back to one sample, sequenced in a study of CD8 T cells in Susac syndrome. The RNA input was roughly 0.45 to 1 ug, and it was reverse transcribed with random hexamers. Via MiXCR, TCRdb re-called the immunoSEQ multiplex PCR reads, giving one row per CDR3 protein. The table records 130,000 to 150,000 distinct CDR3 sequences, 94% of them present only once. Sequencing input: CD8+ T cells from PBMCs. The origin of the receptors is a human donor in good health.

V is TRBV5-6 and J is TRBJ1-2; D is possibly TRBD1 (5 bases). V was trimmed by 5 bases and J by 7 bases, leaving 21 bases between them. Per germline, CDR1 SGHDT and CDR2 YYEEEE. This CDR3 is 15 amino acids long. CDR3 DNA sequence: TGTGCCAGCAGGTACATGACAGACAGTGGGGTTGGCTACACCTTC. It encodes CASRYMTDSGVGYTF. Full variable domain (remainder filled in from reference TRBV5-6 and TRBJ1-2): DAGVTQSPTHLIKTRGQQVTLRCSPKSGHDTVSWYQQALGQGPQFIFQYYEEEERQRGNFPDRFSGHQFPNYSSELNVNALLLGDSALYLCASRYMTDSGVGYTFGSGTRLTVV.

This chain joins TRBV4-3 and TRBJ2-7; D call uncertain. Deletions cut 0 bases from V and 2 bases from J, with 5 bases between. Germline assignment: CDR1 LGHNA and CDR2 YSLEER. The CDR3 sequence is 13 residues long. The CDR3 region has the DNA TGCGCCAGCAGCCAAGACATTACCTACGAGCAGTACTTC. It is translated as CASSQDITYEQYF.

The rearrangement links TRBV29-1 to TRBJ2-1; D unresolved. The CDR3 length is 12 residues. V lost 3 bases, J lost 8 bases, and 11 bases lay in between. In germline, CDR1 is SQVTM, CDR2 ANQGSEA. CDR3 in DNA: TGCAGCGTTGAGCATCTAAGGGATGAGCAGTTCTTC. This gives the protein CSVEHLRDEQFF.

The chain links TRBV30 to TRBJ2-7; D uncertain. This CDR3 has 12 residues. Germline V lookup: CDR1 GTSNPN, CDR2 SVGIG (reference sequence). Trimming stripped 0 bases from V and 5 bases from J, with 8 bases between. The CDR3 region has the DNA TGTGCCTGGAGTGTACGGCCCCACGAGCAGTACTTC. Translated: CAWSVRPHEQYF.

This clonotype appeared once. The CDR3 bases are TGTGCCAGCAGTTGGGGGACAGGGAACTACGAGCAGTACTTC. Its translation is CASSWGTGNYEQYF. The chain joins TRBV12-3 or TRBV12-4 to TRBJ2-7, with 9 nucleotides matching TRBD1. The V segment lost 4 bases and the J segment 3 bases; nucleotides outside the gene matches: 4. This CDR3 has 14 amino acids.

The rearrangement links TRBV27 to TRBJ1-2, with 8 bases aligning to TRBD1. This CDR3 region has 14 residues. CDR1 and CDR2 from the germline V gene are MNHEY and SMNVEV (reference sequence). With 3 bases clipped from V and 5 bases from J, the junction kept 5 bases outside the gene matches. The chain's CDR3 is CASSFAGGAYGYTF. The CDR3, as DNA: TGTGCCAGCAGTTTCGCAGGGGGCGCTTATGGCTACACCTTC.

The chain employs TRBV5-1 and TRBJ2-1, with D unresolved. The germline CDR1 and CDR2 sequences are SGHRS and YFSETQ. CDR3 length: 13 amino acids. The V and J ends lost 4 bases and 4 bases respectively, with 9 bases between them. CDR3: CASSPGIYNEQFF. The CDR3 nucleotides are TGCGCCAGCAGCCCTGGGATATACAATGAGCAGTTCTTC.

This clonotype showed up just once. This rearrangement joins TRBV30 to TRBJ2-1; either TRBD1 or TRBD2 may supply D (5 bases each). The germline V gene encodes CDR1 GTSNPN and CDR2 SVGIG (reference sequence). The ends were cut back, 4 bases at V and 4 bases at J, with 14 bases in the middle. The CDR3 loop spans 14 amino acids. The DNA for the CDR3 is TGTGCCTGGAAACCGGGACGGGTATACAATGAGCAGTTCTTC. It yields the protein CAWKPGRVYNEQFF.

The table lists this clonotype with a count of one. This chain connects TRBV24-1 to TRBJ2-7, with D possibly TRBD1 on 5 matching bases. V was clipped by 12 bases and J by 3 bases, with 8 bases between them. This CDR3 has 10 amino acids. Germline V CDR1 and CDR2: KGHDR, SFDVKD. The CDR3 DNA follows: TGTGCCCCGCAGGGCTACGAGCAGTACTTC. Encoded protein: CAPQGYEQYF.

The count of this clonotype is one. The V gene is TRBV7-9, the J gene TRBJ2-4; either TRBD1 or TRBD2 may fit D (5 bases each). Germline values: CDR1 SEHNR, CDR2 FQNEAQ (reference sequence). The V gene lost 7 bases and the J gene lost 6 bases, with 22 bases spanning the gap. The CDR3 contains 16 residues. The CDR3 protein is CASKQGVAGEGNIQYF. DNA of the CDR3: TGTGCCAGCAAACAAGGGGTTGCGGGCGAGGGAAACATTCAGTACTTC.

This rearrangement joins TRBV7-8 to TRBJ2-6; D unresolved. Between the trimmed V and J ends, which lost 5 bases and 0 bases, there was a span of 11 bases. This CDR3 comprises 16 residues. The germline gives CDR1 SGHVS, CDR2 FQNEAQ. The CDR3 bases are TGTGCCAGCAGCCCTGTGATTCTCTCTGGGGCCAACGTCCTGACTTTC. Residues: CASSPVILSGANVLTF.

The J gene is TRBJ1-1, the V gene TRBV25-1, with D possibly TRBD1 on 5 matching bases. This CDR3 contains 14 residues. The ends were cut back, 4 bases at V and 5 bases at J, with 14 bases in the middle. Germline V lookup: CDR1 MGHDK, CDR2 SYGVNS. The CDR3 spells CASSVWGVETEAFF. The CDR3 DNA reads TGTGCCAGCAGTGTATGGGGCGTAGAGACTGAAGCTTTCTTT. The full variable domain, with the rest looked up from reference TRBV25-1 and TRBJ1-1, is EADIYQTPRYLVIGTGKKITLECSQTMGHDKMYWYQQDPGMELHLIHYSYGVNSTEKGDLSSESTVSRIRTEHFPLTLESARPSHTSQYLCASSVWGVETEAFFGQGTRLTVV.

V and J are TRBV20-1 and TRBJ1-1; D is undetermined. Germline V gives CDR1 DFQATT, CDR2 SNEGSKA (reference sequence). This CDR3 comprises 11 residues. Trimming took 5 bases from V and 0 from J, leaving 4 bases between them. CDR3 in amino acids: CSAPMNTEAFF. The CDR3 DNA reads TGCAGTGCTCCGATGAACACTGAAGCTTTCTTT.

V usage is TRBV29-1 and J usage is TRBJ1-5; D is ambiguous. The CDR3 is 13 amino acids. Trimming removed 4 bases from V and 7 bases from J, with 14 bases in between. Looked up from germline, CDR1 is SQVTM and CDR2 is ANQGSEA. The CDR3 bases are TGCAGCGTTGGCGGGGATCCCGACCAGCCCCAGCATTTT. Amino acids: CSVGGDPDQPQHF.

Only one count was recorded for this clonotype. V usage is TRBV2 and J usage is TRBJ1-2, with 8 positions matching TRBD1. CDR1 and CDR2 from the germline V gene are SNHLY and FYNNEI. V was clipped by 9 bases and J by 8 bases; unmatched bases: 8. The CDR3 consists of 12 residues. The CDR3: CASRDRSEGYTF. CDR3 DNA sequence: TGTGCCAGTCGGGACAGGTCGGAAGGCTACACCTTC.

J is TRBJ2-1 and V is TRBV4-3; D is undetermined. CDR1 is LGHNA and CDR2 is YSLEER in the germline V gene. The V gene lost 2 bases and the J gene lost 0 bases, with 5 bases spanning the gap. There are 14 residues in the CDR3. The CDR3 reads CASSQLSSYNEQFF. CDR3 sequence (DNA): TGCGCCAGCAGCCAACTGAGCTCCTACAATGAGCAGTTCTTC.